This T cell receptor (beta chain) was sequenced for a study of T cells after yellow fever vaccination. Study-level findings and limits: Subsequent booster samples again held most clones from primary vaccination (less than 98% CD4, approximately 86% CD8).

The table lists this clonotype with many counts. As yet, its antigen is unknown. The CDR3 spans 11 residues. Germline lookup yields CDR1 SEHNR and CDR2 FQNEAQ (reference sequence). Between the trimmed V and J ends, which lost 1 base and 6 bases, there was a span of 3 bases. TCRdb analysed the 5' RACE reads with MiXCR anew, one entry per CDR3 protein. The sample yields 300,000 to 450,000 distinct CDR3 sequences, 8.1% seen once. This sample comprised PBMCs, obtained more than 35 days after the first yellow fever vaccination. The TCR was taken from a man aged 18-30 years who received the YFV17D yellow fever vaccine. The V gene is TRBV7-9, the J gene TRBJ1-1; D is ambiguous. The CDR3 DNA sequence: TGTGCCAGCAGCTTAGACTCTGAAGCTTTCTTT. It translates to CASSLDSEAFF. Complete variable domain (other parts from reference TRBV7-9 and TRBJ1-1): DTGVSQNPRHKITKRGQNVTFRCDPISEHNRLYWYRQTLGQGPEFLTYFQNEAQLEKSRLLSDRFSAERPKGSFSTLEIQRTEQGDSAMYLCASSLDSEAFFGQGTRLTVV.